Sequencing of this T cell receptor (beta chain) was carried out in a study of cytomegalovirus exposure and HLA in healthy donors. In the PCR, 60 Vbeta and 13 Jbeta primers were used. Clones were read by immunoSEQ multiplex PCR, and TCRdb kept only the in-frame ones, dropping some. The sample lists about 200,000 clones, around nine tenths occurring once. The sequence was obtained from a woman in her 30s in good health and CMV-seronegative. Sequenced: PBMCs.

CDR3 DNA sequence: TGTGCCAGCAGTTTAGGTACTCACTCCTGGGAGACCCAGTACTTC. Protein sequence: CASSLGTHSWETQYF. V gene TRBV28 combines with J gene TRBJ2-5; unclear D gene. The CDR3 is 15 residues long. The ends were cut back, 2 bases at V and 5 bases at J, with 15 bases in the middle. From germline, CDR1 is MDHEN and CDR2 SYDVKM. The complete variable domain, with remaining parts taken from reference TRBV28 and TRBJ2-5, reads DVKVTQSSRYLVKRTGEKVFLECVQDMDHENMFWYRQDPGLGLRLIYFSYDVKMKEKGDIPEGYSVSREKKERFSLILESASTNQTSMYLCASSLGTHSWETQYFGPGTRLLVL.